Listed below are T cell receptor beta chains from one sample, sequenced in a study of shared clonotypes between healthy human individuals. Produced via immunoSEQ multiplex PCR; TCRdb's table is partial and in-frame only. The profile shows about 1 million clones, 75% of them singletons. The sample comprised memory CD4+ T cells sorted from blood. All receptors derive from a man aged 18-30 years in good health. Both conserved end residues are part of each CDR3. Fields, in order: D gene, V gene, clone size, J gene, CDR3 DNA, CDR3 protein. The D gene is left open where the match is weak. Rows may omit the clone size; those that give it use once, few, many or a size class.

D gene: TRBD2
V gene: TRBV7-2
clone size: once
J gene: TRBJ2-1
CDR3 DNA: TGTGCCAGCAGCTTAGTAGCGGGAGGGCCCGATGAGCAGTTCTTC
CDR3 protein: CASSLVAGGPDEQFF

D gene: TRBD1
V gene: TRBV6-6
clone size: -
J gene: TRBJ1-2
CDR3 DNA: TGTGCCAGCATTGGACAGGGACTAAACTATGGCTACACCTTC
CDR3 protein: CASIGQGLNYGYTF

D gene: -
V gene: TRBV7-2
clone size: -
J gene: TRBJ2-2
CDR3 DNA: TGTGCCAGCAGCTTTGAGGGTAGGATCGGGGAGCTGTTTTTT
CDR3 protein: CASSFEGRIGELFF

D gene: TRBD1
V gene: TRBV5-1
clone size: -
J gene: TRBJ1-6
CDR3 DNA: TGCGCCAGCAGCTTAACAGGGGAGTTGGCTAATTCACCCCTCCACTTT
CDR3 protein: CASSLTGELANSPLHF

D gene: -
V gene: TRBV14
clone size: once
J gene: TRBJ2-3
CDR3 DNA: TGTGCCAGCAGCCAATATATGGCAGGCCTCACAGATACGCAGTATTTT
CDR3 protein: CASSQYMAGLTDTQYF

D gene: -
V gene: TRBV9
clone size: -
J gene: TRBJ2-6
CDR3 DNA: TGTGCCAGCGGGAAGTACGGGGCCAACGTCCTGACTTTC
CDR3 protein: CASGKYGANVLTF

D gene: -
V gene: TRBV20-1
clone size: -
J gene: TRBJ2-5
CDR3 DNA: TGCAGTGCGGGACAAGAGACCCAGTACTTC
CDR3 protein: CSAGQETQYF

D gene: -
V gene: TRBV19
clone size: -
J gene: TRBJ1-1
CDR3 DNA: TGTGCCAGTAGCATCCGGGACGGAGAGAAAGCTTTCTTT
CDR3 protein: CASSIRDGEKAFF

D gene: -
V gene: TRBV30
clone size: -
J gene: TRBJ2-5
CDR3 DNA: TGTGCCTGGAGTGTCGGGACCCAGTACTTC
CDR3 protein: CAWSVGTQYF

D gene: TRBD2
V gene: TRBV29-1
clone size: -
J gene: TRBJ2-5
CDR3 DNA: TGCAGCGTTTTAGGGACTAGCGGGAGGTTCCAAGAGACCCAGTACTTC
CDR3 protein: CSVLGTSGRFQETQYF

D gene: -
V gene: TRBV18
clone size: -
J gene: TRBJ1-5
CDR3 DNA: TGTGCCAGCTCCTACAAGCCAAATCAGCCCCAGCATTTT
CDR3 protein: CASSYKPNQPQHF

D gene: TRBD2
V gene: TRBV5-6
clone size: -
J gene: TRBJ2-3
CDR3 DNA: TGTGCCAGCAGCTTGGCGGGAGGGGCAGATACGCAGTATTTT
CDR3 protein: CASSLAGGADTQYF

D gene: -
V gene: TRBV28
clone size: -
J gene: TRBJ2-1
CDR3 DNA: TGTGCCAGCAGGAGCTCCTACAATGAGCAGTTCTTC
CDR3 protein: CASRSSYNEQFF

D gene: -
V gene: TRBV2
clone size: -
J gene: TRBJ2-7
CDR3 DNA: TGTGCCAGCAGCTGGGGGGGCTGGCAGTACTTC
CDR3 protein: CASSWGGWQYF

D gene: TRBD2
V gene: TRBV6-1
clone size: few
J gene: TRBJ2-1
CDR3 DNA: TGTGCCAGCAGTCGGACTAGCGGGAGCTCCAATGAGCAGTTCTTC
CDR3 protein: CASSRTSGSSNEQFF

D gene: -
V gene: TRBV5-1
clone size: -
J gene: TRBJ2-5
CDR3 DNA: TGCGCCAGCAGCTTGGTCTGGGGAGAGACCCAGTACTTC
CDR3 protein: CASSLVWGETQYF

D gene: -
V gene: TRBV6-5
clone size: -
J gene: TRBJ1-6
CDR3 DNA: TGTGCCAGCAGTTACAGAGGGTCCTCACCCCTCCACTTT
CDR3 protein: CASSYRGSSPLHF

D gene: -
V gene: TRBV6-1
clone size: -
J gene: TRBJ2-7
CDR3 DNA: TGTGCCACGCGATACCTGACAGGATCCTACGAGCAGTACTTC
CDR3 protein: CATRYLTGSYEQYF

D gene: -
V gene: TRBV19
clone size: -
J gene: TRBJ2-5
CDR3 DNA: TGTGCCAGTAGTATCCGGCTTAGGGGAGGTAGGGAGACCCAGTACTTC
CDR3 protein: CASSIRLRGGRETQYF

D gene: TRBD1
V gene: TRBV2
clone size: few
J gene: TRBJ1-4
CDR3 DNA: TGTGCCAGCAGTGGACAGGGTTCGGGTGAAAAACTGTTTTTT
CDR3 protein: CASSGQGSGEKLFF

D gene: -
V gene: TRBV30
clone size: -
J gene: TRBJ1-2
CDR3 DNA: TGTGCCTTGGACGAGAACTATGGCTACACCTTC
CDR3 protein: CALDENYGYTF

D gene: -
V gene: TRBV5-1
clone size: -
J gene: TRBJ1-4
CDR3 DNA: TGCGCCAGCAGCAATGGACTAGATAATGAAAAACTGTTTTTT
CDR3 protein: CASSNGLDNEKLFF

D gene: -
V gene: TRBV23-1
clone size: -
J gene: TRBJ1-6
CDR3 DNA: TGCGCCAGCAGTAGTACAGGGCATTCACCCCTCCACTTT
CDR3 protein: CASSSTGHSPLHF

D gene: -
V gene: TRBV14
clone size: -
J gene: TRBJ2-7
CDR3 DNA: TGTGCCAGCAGCCCTCTAGGGATTTCCTACGAGCAGTACTTC
CDR3 protein: CASSPLGISYEQYF

D gene: -
V gene: TRBV27
clone size: few
J gene: TRBJ2-7
CDR3 DNA: TGTGCCAGCAGTATGGGGTACGAGCAGTACTTC
CDR3 protein: CASSMGYEQYF

D gene: -
V gene: TRBV30
clone size: -
J gene: TRBJ1-1
CDR3 DNA: TGTGCCTGGAGTGGGGACCAGATAAACACTGAAGCTTTCTTT
CDR3 protein: CAWSGDQINTEAFF

D gene: -
V gene: TRBV18
clone size: -
J gene: TRBJ1-2
CDR3 DNA: TGTGCCAGCTCACCAACAGATACTAACTATGGCTACACCTTC
CDR3 protein: CASSPTDTNYGYTF

D gene: -
V gene: TRBV4-1
clone size: -
J gene: TRBJ2-1
CDR3 DNA: TGCGCCAGCAGCCGAAGGGAAGCTGGGGAGCAGTTCTTC
CDR3 protein: CASSRREAGEQFF

D gene: TRBD1
V gene: TRBV6-6
clone size: -
J gene: TRBJ2-7
CDR3 DNA: TGTGCCAGCCAAAGGGACAGCTCCTACGAGCAGTACTTC
CDR3 protein: CASQRDSSYEQYF

D gene: TRBD2
V gene: TRBV7-2
clone size: -
J gene: TRBJ2-5
CDR3 DNA: TGTGCCAGCAGCTTCATTCAGACTAGCGGGAAAGAGACCCAGTACTTC
CDR3 protein: CASSFIQTSGKETQYF

D gene: TRBD1
V gene: TRBV7-2
clone size: -
J gene: TRBJ1-1
CDR3 DNA: TGTGCCAGCAGCTCTCGACAGGGTGGGGTCACTGAAGCTTTCTTT
CDR3 protein: CASSSRQGGVTEAFF

D gene: TRBD2
V gene: TRBV9
clone size: -
J gene: TRBJ2-5
CDR3 DNA: TGTGCCAGCAGCGTAGCGGGACTAGCTAGGGAGACCCAGTACTTC
CDR3 protein: CASSVAGLARETQYF

D gene: -
V gene: TRBV25-1
clone size: -
J gene: TRBJ1-6
CDR3 DNA: TGTGCCAGCAGTGAACTCAGACAGGCACCCCTCCACTTT
CDR3 protein: CASSELRQAPLHF

D gene: TRBD1
V gene: TRBV4-3
clone size: -
J gene: TRBJ2-7
CDR3 DNA: TGCGCCAGCAGCCGCCTACAGGGGTACGAGCAGTACTTC
CDR3 protein: CASSRLQGYEQYF

D gene: TRBD2
V gene: TRBV7-9
clone size: -
J gene: TRBJ2-3
CDR3 DNA: TGTGCCAGCAGCTTACTAGCGGGAGGTGGCGCAGATACGCAGTATTTT
CDR3 protein: CASSLLAGGGADTQYF

D gene: TRBD1
V gene: TRBV12-5
clone size: many
J gene: TRBJ2-7
CDR3 DNA: TGTGCTAGTGCCCTCGGGGACAGGGGGTACGAGCAGTACTTC
CDR3 protein: CASALGDRGYEQYF

D gene: -
V gene: TRBV5-1
clone size: -
J gene: TRBJ2-1
CDR3 DNA: TGCGCCAGCAGCCCACTAGCTCCCTACAATGAGCAGTTCTTC
CDR3 protein: CASSPLAPYNEQFF

D gene: TRBD1
V gene: TRBV10-3
clone size: -
J gene: TRBJ2-7
CDR3 DNA: TGTGCCATCAGCCCGGACAGGTCCAGTAGGGAGCAGTACTTC
CDR3 protein: CAISPDRSSREQYF

D gene: TRBD1
V gene: TRBV7-2
clone size: few
J gene: TRBJ2-1
CDR3 DNA: TGTGCCAGCAGCTTATTCTCAGGGGGCAACTCTGGGAATGAGCAGTTCTTC
CDR3 protein: CASSLFSGGNSGNEQFF

D gene: TRBD1
V gene: TRBV2
clone size: -
J gene: TRBJ1-1
CDR3 DNA: TGTGCCAGCAGCAGACAGGGGTACGGCACTGAAGCTTTCTTT
CDR3 protein: CASSRQGYGTEAFF

D gene: -
V gene: TRBV5-1
clone size: -
J gene: TRBJ2-3
CDR3 DNA: TGCGCCAGCAGCTTGGTGGGGGAAAGCACAGATACGCAGTATTTT
CDR3 protein: CASSLVGESTDTQYF

D gene: -
V gene: TRBV19
clone size: -
J gene: TRBJ1-4
CDR3 DNA: TGTGCCAGTAGTAAGAGTCAGGGAACGTCGGAAAAACTGTTTTTT
CDR3 protein: CASSKSQGTSEKLFF

D gene: -
V gene: TRBV5-1
clone size: once
J gene: TRBJ1-6
CDR3 DNA: TGCGCCAGCAGCTTGGAGAGAGGCTATAATTCACCCCTCCACTTT
CDR3 protein: CASSLERGYNSPLHF

D gene: TRBD1
V gene: TRBV6-1
clone size: -
J gene: TRBJ1-2
CDR3 DNA: TGTGCCAGCAGTGAAGCGCCAGGACAGGGTTATGGCTACACCTTC
CDR3 protein: CASSEAPGQGYGYTF

D gene: -
V gene: TRBV7-9
clone size: -
J gene: TRBJ2-4
CDR3 DNA: TGTGCCAGCAGCTTAGTATCCGGGGGAGACATTCAGTACTTC
CDR3 protein: CASSLVSGGDIQYF

D gene: -
V gene: TRBV11-2
clone size: -
J gene: TRBJ1-5
CDR3 DNA: TGTGCCAGCAGCTTAAAGGCTGGCGGGCGTGGTCAGCCCCAGCATTTT
CDR3 protein: CASSLKAGGRGQPQHF